The present T cell receptor beta chain was sequenced within a study of CD8 T cells in Susac syndrome. The RNA, about 0.45 to 1 ug, was put through reverse transcription using random hexamers. TCRdb reprocessed the immunoSEQ multiplex PCR reads via MiXCR and lists one record per CDR3 protein. The sample holds 150,000 to 200,000 distinct CDR3 sequences; almost 96% are singletons and the top ten take around 0.1%. In germline, CDR1 is DFQATT, CDR2 SNEGSKA (reference sequence). Trimming cost V 4 bases and J 2 bases; bases outside gene matches: 8. There are 17 residues in the CDR3. The sequence derives from a human donor with Susac syndrome. The chain carries TRBV20-1 and TRBJ2-6; 10 bases line up with TRBD1. The source material was CD4+ T cells from PBMCs. The DNA for the CDR3 is TGCAGTGCTACCTGGGACAGGGGATTACCTGGGGCCAACGTCCTGACTTTC. Amino acids: CSATWDRGLPGANVLTF.